Listed below are T cell receptor beta chains from one sample, sequenced in a study of cytomegalovirus exposure and HLA in healthy donors. Clones were read by immunoSEQ multiplex PCR, and TCRdb kept only the in-frame ones, dropping some. The repertoire consists of under 200,000 clones, with 65% to 90% occurring once and the leading ten covering roughly 2%. Material: PBMCs. All receptors derive from a human donor in good health. The CDR3 runs from the conserved cysteine through the conserved F or W.

v_call cdr3_aa
TRBV10-3 CAISESFSGSNQPQHF
TRBV4-3 CASSQGRLTGELFF
TRBV2 CASRTGQPTGELFF
TRBV29-1 CSVRGQGNTEAFF
TRBV7-9 CASSSRGSQGTDTQYF
TRBV5-1 CASSSSGFDDTEAFF
TRBV7-2 CASSLGREQGAYEQYF
TRBV7-6 CASSLAGGQTNLDGYTF
TRBV6-1 CAARLAGVTYNEQFF
TRBV5-4 CASSLRGGYGYTF
TRBV2 CASSGLANEQFF
TRBV9 CASSVALAATQYF
TRBV25-1 CASSEYSGGPFSEQYF
TRBV7-9 CASSGTGTSEQYF
TRBV14 CASSHWLREETQYF
TRBV6-1 CASSEWQISGNTIYF
TRBV5-1 CASSLASDGFDEQFF
TRBV7-2 CASSLGGPAYEQYF
TRBV18 CASSPGTSTYEQYF
TRBV6-1 CASSEDRRYNSPLHF
TRBV5-1 CASSSDRDDGYTF
TRBV7-2 CASSSTAEGNQPQHF
TRBV5-6 CASRLGTLVVEQYF
TRBV6-1 CASSDPGYGSNQPQHF
TRBV7-6 CASSSSGGNTEAFF
TRBV11-3 CASSPPSGVETQYF
TRBV5-6 CASSVTGGSEQYF
TRBV12-5 CASSDGGCGYTF
TRBV5-1 CASSLASGRDTQYF
TRBV5-1 CASSNSIEQFF
TRBV20-1 CRAGGPDTQYF
TRBV5-4 CASSATGIAIAYGYTF
TRBV6-6 CAISDNSKAFF
TRBV6-5 CASIRTTGVTTEAFF
TRBV9 CASSIEVGGANQYF
TRBV7-2 CASSFGPSGGTYEQYF
TRBV19 CASSPTGTTPYEQYF
TRBV27 CASSPRTGLPSYEQYF
TRBV9 CASSGGGREEKLFF
TRBV18 CASSPKRTYTEAFF
TRBV5-8 CASSFDRANSPLHF
TRBV5-1 CASSLEGLAGSGELFF
TRBV27 CASSSQGTGEQYF
TRBV11-3 CASSWGLAAETQYF
TRBV4-3 CASSPGTGQLPAYEQYF
TRBV6-5 CASSRDRVLYEQYF
TRBV5-1 CASSLTDRGTEAFF